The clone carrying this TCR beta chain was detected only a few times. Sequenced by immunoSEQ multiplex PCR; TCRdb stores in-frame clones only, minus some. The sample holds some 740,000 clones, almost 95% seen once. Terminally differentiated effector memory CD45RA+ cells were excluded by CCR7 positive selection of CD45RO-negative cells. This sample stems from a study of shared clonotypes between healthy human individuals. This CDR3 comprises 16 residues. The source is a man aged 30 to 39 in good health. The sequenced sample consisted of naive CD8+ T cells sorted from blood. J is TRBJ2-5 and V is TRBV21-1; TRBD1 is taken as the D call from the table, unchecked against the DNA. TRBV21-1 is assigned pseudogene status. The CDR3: CASSERRDRLQETQYF. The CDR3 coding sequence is TGTGCCAGCAGCGAGCGCAGGGACAGACTTCAAGAGACCCAGTACTTC.